This T cell receptor (beta chain) is drawn from a study of T cells in Graves' hyperthyroidism and ophthalmopathy. Amplified TCR beta CDR3 regions came from RNA transcripts. An initial round of RT-PCR targeting the TCR CDR3 relied on the HTBI primer set. TCRdb itself ran the multiplex PCR reads through MiXCR, one entry per CDR3 protein. The sample has hundreds of thousands of distinct CDR3 sequences, about a sixth seen once. Trimming removed 5 bases at V and 3 bases at J, with 17 bases between. The CDR3 runs to 15 residues. Per the germline V gene, CDR1 is MDHEN and CDR2 is SYDVKM. This clonotype occurred many times.

The origin of this receptor is a woman younger than 45 with Graves' hyperthyroidism. Sequenced sample: blood. The chain carries TRBV28 and TRBJ2-7; possibly TRBD2 for D (5 bases). For the CDR3, the DNA is TGTGCCAGCAGTCTGGACTTCACCCCCGGCTACGAGCAGTACTTC. This codes for CASSLDFTPGYEQYF. Using reference TRBV28 and TRBJ2-7 for the parts outside the CDR3, the full variable domain is DVKVTQSSRYLVKRTGEKVFLECVQDMDHENMFWYRQDPGLGLRLIYFSYDVKMKEKGDIPEGYSVSREKKERFSLILESASTNQTSMYLCASSLDFTPGYEQYFGPGTRLTVT.